This entry lists 24 T cell receptor beta chains sequenced from one sample in a study of T-cell reconstitution after alpha-beta-depleted transplantation in children. A TCRbeta library incorporating unique molecular identifiers was prepared. TCRdb used MiXCR to reprocess the PCR reads, holding one entry per CDR3 protein. The sample has 300,000 to 400,000 distinct CDR3 sequences, more than 10% seen once. The sequencing used PBMCs, collected from the stem cell graft. The source is a human donor who donated a stem cell graft to a child with Fanconi anemia.

The chain combines TRBV18 with TRBJ1-1; D is unresolved. CDR1 is KGHSH, CDR2 LQKENI, per germline. Trimming took off 2 bases at V and 1 base at J, with 11 bases between the two ends. This CDR3 contains 15 residues. CDR3 residues: CASSPAGSQNTEAFF. In DNA form, the CDR3 reads TGTGCCAGCTCACCAGCGGGGTCCCAGAACACTGAAGCTTTCTTT. The variable domain in full, with the rest retrieved from reference TRBV18 and TRBJ1-1, is NAGVMQNPRHLVRRRGQEARLRCSPMKGHSHVYWYRQLPEEGLKFMVYLQKENIIDESGMPKERFSAEFPKEGPSILRIQQVVRGDSAAYFCASSPAGSQNTEAFFGQGTRLTVV.

The gene calls are TRBV18 and TRBJ2-1, with 11 positions matching TRBD2. Per germline, CDR1 KGHSH and CDR2 LQKENI. The CDR3 loop spans 18 amino acids. Trimming removed 3 bases from V and 6 bases from J; junction bases left unmatched: 13. The CDR3 protein is CASSPPPTSGAPLNEQFF. CDR3 bases: TGTGCCAGCTCACCGCCCCCGACTAGCGGGGCTCCTCTCAATGAGCAGTTCTTC. Looking up the rest from reference TRBV18 and TRBJ2-1 gives the full variable domain: NAGVMQNPRHLVRRRGQEARLRCSPMKGHSHVYWYRQLPEEGLKFMVYLQKENIIDESGMPKERFSAEFPKEGPSILRIQQVVRGDSAAYFCASSPPPTSGAPLNEQFFGPGTRLTVL.

Regarding this clonotype: This may stem from a read error, because a much larger clone lies one nucleotide away. It is likely a read error, because the conserved phenylalanine at the end of the CDR3 is missing. V and J are TRBV5-5 and TRBJ1-1; D gene uncertain. Germline values: CDR1 SGHKS, CDR2 YYEKEE (reference sequence). Trimming cost V 4 bases and J 5 bases, with 12 bases left between them. This CDR3 is built from 13 residues. The CDR3 DNA sequence: TGTGCCAGCAGCCGGAGGGAGAGGACTGAAGCTTTCTGT. Translated: CASSRRERTEAFC.

V usage is TRBV6-4 and J usage is TRBJ2-7; D is ambiguous. CDR1 is MRHNA and CDR2 is SNTAGT in the germline V gene. V was shortened by 2 bases and J by 3 bases, with 11 bases between the two germline ends. The length of the CDR3 is 14 residues. CDR3 sequence (DNA): TGTGCCAGCAGTGACGTAGAAGCCGTCTACGAGCAGTACTTC. As protein: CASSDVEAVYEQYF.

This clonotype appeared many times. The CDR3 DNA is TGTGCCAGCAGCTTAGGGGACCGGAACTATGGCTACACCTTC. The encoded protein is CASSLGDRNYGYTF. The chain uses TRBV7-8 and TRBJ1-2; maybe TRBD1 (5 bases). V was trimmed by 1 base and J by 2 bases, leaving 8 bases between them. Looked up from germline, CDR1 is SGHVS and CDR2 is FQNEAQ. The CDR3 is 14 residues long.

This clonotype was observed at least ten times. The gene calls are TRBV20-1 and TRBJ1-1; D gene ambiguous. V lost 0 bases and J lost 5, with 10 bases in between. The CDR3 is 13 residues long. The germline V gene has CDR1 DFQATT and CDR2 SNEGSKA (reference sequence). The CDR3, as DNA: TGCAGTGCTAGAGATCACTTTCGGACTGAAGCTTTCTTT. Amino acid sequence: CSARDHFRTEAFF.

The table lists this clonotype with a few counts. The gene calls are TRBV12-3 or TRBV12-4 and TRBJ2-5; TRBD1 matches at 9 bases. The J segment lost 5 bases and the V segment lost 0 bases, leaving 4 bases of the junction unmatched. The CDR3 totals 15 residues. DNA for the CDR3: TGTGCCAGCAGTTTAGCCCTTGGACAGGGGGAGACCCAGTACTTC. It translates to CASSLALGQGETQYF.

Only a few counts were recorded for this clonotype. CDR3 sequence reads: CASSLSPGQPYGYTF. DNA for the CDR3: TGCGCCAGCAGCTTGTCACCGGGACAGCCCTATGGCTACACCTTC. This sequence joins TRBV5-1 and TRBJ1-2, with 7 bases matching TRBD1. Trimming cost V 1 base and J 4 bases; bases outside gene matches: 7. The germline V gene encodes CDR1 SGHRS and CDR2 YFSETQ. The CDR3 is 15 residues long.

This clonotype has a handful of counts. CDR3 DNA: TGCAGTGCTAGAGATCTTGGGACAGGGTATTCTACTCACAATCAGCCCCAGCATTTT. It translates to CSARDLGTGYSTHNQPQHF. The J gene is TRBJ1-5, the V gene TRBV20-1; 9 positions agree with TRBD1. Germline-derived CDR1 and CDR2 are DFQATT and SNEGSKA (reference sequence). The CDR3 runs 19 residues. The V and J ends lost 0 bases and 3 bases, in that order; junction bases with no gene match: 15.

This sequence joins TRBV5-1 and TRBJ1-1; D remains unclear. With 0 bases removed from V and 7 bases from J, the gap between germline ends came to 19 bases. The CDR3 extends over 16 amino acids. Looked up from germline, CDR1 is SGHRS and CDR2 is YFSETQ. This CDR3 is CASSLERRRGLDEAFF. CDR3 in DNA: TGCGCCAGCAGCTTGGAAAGAAGGCGGGGTTTGGATGAAGCTTTCTTT.

The CDR3 bases are TGTGCCAGCAGCCCAGCAGGGTTAGAACAAGAGACCCAGTACTTC. Protein product: CASSPAGLEQETQYF. V usage is TRBV7-2 and J usage is TRBJ2-5; maybe TRBD1 (5 bases). The V gene's germline CDR1 is SGHTA and CDR2 FQGNSA. Deletions cut 5 bases from V and 2 bases from J, with 15 bases between. The CDR3 sequence is 15 residues long.

This chain links TRBV7-9 with TRBJ1-2; unclear D gene. The CDR3 covers 11 residues. The germline CDR1 and CDR2 sequences are SEHNR and FQNEAQ (reference sequence). V dropped 5 bases and J dropped 6 bases, with 7 bases sitting between them. CDR3 in amino acids: CASSQTNGYTF. DNA for the CDR3: TGTGCCAGCAGCCAGACCAATGGCTACACCTTC.

This clonotype was seen many times. J is TRBJ2-1 and V is TRBV5-1; TRBD1 aligns across 9 bases. V gave up 0 bases and J gave up 7 bases; unmatched junction bases: 5. CDR1 is SGHRS and CDR2 is YFSETQ in the germline V gene. The CDR3 loop spans 15 amino acids. Here the CDR3 DNA reads TGCGCCAGCAGCTTGGAGACAGGGGGGCTAAATGAGCAGTTCTTC. As protein: CASSLETGGLNEQFF. The full variable domain, its missing parts supplied by reference TRBV5-1 and TRBJ2-1, is KAGVTQTPRYLIKTRGQQVTLSCSPISGHRSVSWYQQTPGQGLQFLFEYFSETQRNKGNFPGRFSGRQFSNSRSEMNVSTLELGDSALYLCASSLETGGLNEQFFGPGTRLTVL.

This clonotype was counted only a few times. The genes are TRBV28 and TRBJ1-2; TRBD1 matches at 8 bases. Germline V gene sequence: CDR1 MDHEN, CDR2 SYDVKM. The CDR3 spans 14 residues. V lost 2 bases to trimming and J lost 7 bases; unmatched junction nucleotides: 6. In nucleotides, the CDR3 is TGTGCCAGCAGTTTAGGACAGGGAAGAGGTGGCTACACCTTC. Translated, it gives CASSLGQGRGGYTF.

This clonotype appeared a few times. The J gene is TRBJ2-3, the V gene TRBV7-9, with 8 bases aligning to TRBD2. CDR3 size: 15 residues. The germline V gene has CDR1 SEHNR and CDR2 FQNEAQ (reference sequence). V trimming: 8 bases; J trimming: 3 bases; junction bases outside the gene matches: 10. CDR3 nucleotide sequence: TGTGCCAGCCTCGAGGCGGGGGGAAAGACAGATACGCAGTATTTT. Its protein is CASLEAGGKTDTQYF.

Concerning this clonotype itself: No DNA is shown, since the ends of the CDR3 on it are uncertain; the CDR3 is the one TCRdb lists. CDR3 sequence: CAISTSAGVNTEALF. The chain combines TRBV10-3 with TRBJ1-1; TRBD1, as called in the table, went unchecked against the DNA. The germline V gene encodes CDR1 ENHRY and CDR2 SYGVKD. From its first to its last residue, the CDR3 has 15 amino acids.

The chain employs TRBV6-5 and TRBJ2-6; no firm D call. V dropped 0 bases and J dropped 5 bases, with 8 bases sitting between them. CDR3 size: 15 residues. In germline, CDR1 is MNHEY, CDR2 SVGAGI. The CDR3 spells CASSYSPNRANVLTF. CDR3 DNA sequence: TGTGCCAGCAGTTACTCGCCGAATCGGGCCAACGTCCTGACTTTC.

The genes are TRBV6-5 and TRBJ2-5, with TRBD1 as a possible D gene (5 bases). The CDR3 is 15 residues long. The ends were cut back, 0 bases at V and 2 bases at J, with 10 bases in the middle. Germline V gene lookup returns CDR1 MNHEY and CDR2 SVGAGI. The CDR3 region is CASSYSGRPQETQYF. CDR3 in DNA: TGTGCCAGCAGTTACTCGGGGCGGCCTCAAGAGACCCAGTACTTC.

This clonotype was detected ten times or more. The CDR3 here is CASSPTSGAYNEQFF. CDR3 coding DNA: TGCGCCAGCAGTCCTACTAGCGGGGCGTACAATGAGCAGTTCTTC. This chain uses TRBV5-1 with TRBJ2-1, with 10 nucleotides matching TRBD2. CDR3 length equals 15 residues. From germline, CDR1 is SGHRS and CDR2 YFSETQ. The V and J ends lost 5 bases and 4 bases, in that order; junction bases with no gene match: 6.

This clonotype was seen at least ten times. The rearrangement uses TRBV12-3 or TRBV12-4 and TRBJ1-5; no clear D gene. This CDR3 contains 14 residues. With 5 bases removed from V and 2 bases from J, the gap between germline ends came to 10 bases. CDR3 DNA sequence: TGTGCCAGCAGTCTAACCCATGGCAATCAGCCCCAGCATTTT. Translated, it gives CASSLTHGNQPQHF.

V and J are TRBV29-1 and TRBJ2-5; D remains ambiguous. The germline V and J ends were trimmed by 4 bases and 2 bases, with 8 bases remaining between them. The V gene's germline CDR1 is SQVTM and CDR2 ANQGSEA. This CDR3 spans 12 amino acids. The CDR3 is CSVVGKQETQYF. The CDR3 region has the DNA TGCAGCGTTGTCGGAAAACAAGAGACCCAGTACTTC.

This clonotype was recorded many times. The rearrangement joins TRBV25-1 to TRBJ1-2, with 12 bases that match TRBD1. The ends lost 5 bases at V and 8 bases at J; junction bases unmatched: 9. Germline V gene sequence: CDR1 MGHDK, CDR2 SYGVNS. The CDR3 is 15 amino acids. CDR3 coding DNA: TGTGCCAGCAGTAGACCGGGACAGGGGGCGCGAGGCTACACCTTC. It is translated as CASSRPGQGARGYTF.

In its sample, this clonotype was seen many times. The V call is TRBV7-8, the J call TRBJ1-3; 9 bases match TRBD1. Trimming took 4 bases from V and 4 from J; bases not matched to a gene: 20. The length of the CDR3 is 20 residues. Germline assignment: CDR1 SGHVS and CDR2 FQNEAQ. CDR3 in amino acids: CASSSLGETGGLKWGNTIYF. In DNA form, the CDR3 reads TGTGCCAGCAGCTCACTAGGAGAGACAGGGGGGCTAAAGTGGGGAAACACCATATATTTT.

This chain joins TRBV19 and TRBJ2-1; the D is unclear. The ends were cut back, 1 base at V and 0 bases at J, with 4 bases in the middle. The CDR3 covers 14 residues. Germline loops: CDR1 LNHDA, CDR2 SQIVND (reference sequence). CDR3 loop: CASSIGPSYNEQFF. For the CDR3, the DNA is TGTGCCAGTAGTATAGGGCCCTCCTACAATGAGCAGTTCTTC.